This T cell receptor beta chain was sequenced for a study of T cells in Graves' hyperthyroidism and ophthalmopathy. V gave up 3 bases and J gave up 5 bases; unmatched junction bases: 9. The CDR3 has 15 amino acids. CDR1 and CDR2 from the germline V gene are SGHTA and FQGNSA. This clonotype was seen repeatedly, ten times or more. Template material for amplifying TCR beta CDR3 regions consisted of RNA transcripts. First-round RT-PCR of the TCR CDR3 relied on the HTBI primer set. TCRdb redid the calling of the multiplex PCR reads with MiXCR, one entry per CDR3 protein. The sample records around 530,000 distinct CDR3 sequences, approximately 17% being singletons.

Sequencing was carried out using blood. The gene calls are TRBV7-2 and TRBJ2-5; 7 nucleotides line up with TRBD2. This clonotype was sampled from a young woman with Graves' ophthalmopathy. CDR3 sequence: CASSLGALGGETQYF. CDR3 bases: TGTGCCAGCAGCTTGGGCGCCCTGGGAGGGGAGACCCAGTACTTC.